Listed below are T cell receptor beta chains from one sample, sequenced in a study of T cell responses to AZD1222 COVID-19 vaccine. The table came from immunoSEQ multiplex PCR; TCRdb's copy has only in-frame clones and leaves some out. Altogether approximately 100,000 clones are present, less than 95% being singletons, with the ten largest covering 4.5% to 5.5%. Sequencing used peripheral blood, obtained on day 0 of AZD1222 vaccination. The receptors were sampled from an adult in good health. Each CDR3 is given with its conserved first and last residue. D genes are given only for firm matches. The listing skips clone size in some rows; elsewhere it reads once, few, many or a size class.

j_gene: TRBJ1-2; d_gene: .; abundance: .; v_gene: TRBV3-1/TRBV3-2; CDR3aa: CASSLFFGGAANYGYTF; CDR3nt: TGTGCCAGCAGCTTATTCTTTGGCGGGGCAGCTAACTATGGCTACACCTTC
j_gene: TRBJ2-1; d_gene: .; abundance: .; v_gene: TRBV5-1; CDR3aa: CASSLGGVSSYNEQFF; CDR3nt: TGCGCCAGCAGCTTGGGCGGGGTGAGCTCCTACAATGAGCAGTTCTTC
j_gene: TRBJ1-2; d_gene: TRBD1; abundance: .; v_gene: TRBV12-3/TRBV12-4; CDR3aa: CASSLGQGYGYTF; CDR3nt: TGTGCCAGCAGTTTAGGACAGGGGTATGGCTACACCTTC
j_gene: TRBJ2-3; d_gene: TRBD2; abundance: .; v_gene: TRBV2; CDR3aa: CASSDASGPLTDTQYF; CDR3nt: TGTGCCAGCAGTGATGCTAGCGGACCCCTCACAGATACGCAGTATTTT
j_gene: TRBJ1-2; d_gene: TRBD1; abundance: .; v_gene: TRBV28; CDR3aa: CASSSDPDRDGYTF; CDR3nt: TGTGCCAGCAGTTCAGATCCAGACAGGGATGGCTACACCTTC
j_gene: TRBJ1-2; d_gene: .; abundance: medium-sized; v_gene: TRBV29-1; CDR3aa: CSVSHRELYGYTF; CDR3nt: TGCAGCGTTTCGCACAGGGAATTATATGGCTACACCTTC
j_gene: TRBJ2-7; d_gene: .; abundance: .; v_gene: TRBV4-1; CDR3aa: CASSHTVRRITYEQYF; CDR3nt: TGCGCCAGCAGCCATACGGTCAGGCGAATAACCTACGAGCAGTACTTC
j_gene: TRBJ2-7; d_gene: TRBD2; abundance: .; v_gene: TRBV4-1; CDR3aa: CASSRGSGGYYEQYF; CDR3nt: TGCGCCAGCAGCCGCGGAAGCGGGGGGTACTACGAGCAGTACTTC
j_gene: TRBJ1-4; d_gene: .; abundance: .; v_gene: TRBV7-9; CDR3aa: CASSLSTLEGEKLFF; CDR3nt: TGTGCCAGCAGCTTATCCACCTTAGAAGGGGAAAAACTGTTTTTT
j_gene: TRBJ1-2; d_gene: .; abundance: .; v_gene: TRBV30; CDR3aa: CAWSVQRSSPYGYTF; CDR3nt: TGTGCCTGGAGTGTACAAAGATCCAGCCCCTATGGCTACACCTTC
j_gene: TRBJ1-1; d_gene: .; abundance: .; v_gene: TRBV4-1; CDR3aa: CASSQAQNTEAFF; CDR3nt: TGCGCCAGCAGCCAAGCCCAAAACACTGAAGCTTTCTTT
j_gene: TRBJ2-3; d_gene: .; abundance: few; v_gene: TRBV5-6; CDR3aa: CASSLKGTDTQYF; CDR3nt: TGTGCCAGCAGCTTGAAGGGCACAGATACGCAGTATTTT
j_gene: TRBJ1-2; d_gene: .; abundance: .; v_gene: TRBV6-4; CDR3aa: CASSDSAGMSHGYTF; CDR3nt: TGTGCCAGCAGTGACTCGGCAGGGATGAGCCATGGCTACACCTTC
j_gene: TRBJ1-6; d_gene: .; abundance: .; v_gene: TRBV6-5; CDR3aa: CASSYRGHNSPLHF; CDR3nt: TGTGCCAGCAGTTATCGGGGTCATAATTCACCCCTCCACTTT
j_gene: TRBJ2-7; d_gene: .; abundance: few; v_gene: TRBV5-1; CDR3aa: CASSAGSLSYEQYF; CDR3nt: TGCGCCAGCAGCGCCGGGTCCTTATCCTACGAGCAGTACTTC
j_gene: TRBJ1-3; d_gene: .; abundance: once; v_gene: TRBV18; CDR3aa: CASSPGTGNTIYF; CDR3nt: TGTGCCAGCTCACCAGGGACTGGAAACACCATATATTTT
j_gene: TRBJ1-2; d_gene: .; abundance: .; v_gene: TRBV3-1/TRBV3-2; CDR3aa: CASSQDTVRGYGYTF; CDR3nt: TGTGCCAGCAGCCAAGATACGGTCAGGGGCTATGGCTACACCTTC
j_gene: TRBJ1-2; d_gene: .; abundance: .; v_gene: TRBV4-3; CDR3aa: CASSQDLAWQPYYGYTF; CDR3nt: TGCGCCAGCAGCCAAGATCTGGCGTGGCAGCCCTACTATGGCTACACCTTC
j_gene: TRBJ2-4; d_gene: .; abundance: .; v_gene: TRBV30; CDR3aa: CAWSVAGATKNIQYF; CDR3nt: TGTGCCTGGAGTGTAGCAGGGGCGACCAAAAACATTCAGTACTTC
j_gene: TRBJ1-5; d_gene: .; abundance: few; v_gene: TRBV15; CDR3aa: CATSRDINPQHF; CDR3nt: TGTGCCACCAGCAGAGACATCAATCCCCAGCATTTT
j_gene: TRBJ2-7; d_gene: TRBD2; abundance: .; v_gene: TRBV6-6; CDR3aa: CASSPRGSGGSTYEQYF; CDR3nt: TGTGCCAGCAGTCCTCGGGGTAGCGGGGGGAGCACCTACGAGCAGTACTTC
j_gene: TRBJ1-4; d_gene: .; abundance: .; v_gene: TRBV2; CDR3aa: CASSEGWKNEKLFF; CDR3nt: TGTGCCAGCAGTGAAGGGTGGAAAAATGAAAAACTGTTTTTT
j_gene: TRBJ1-1; d_gene: TRBD1; abundance: .; v_gene: TRBV5-5; CDR3aa: CASSAKGTGTEAFF; CDR3nt: TGTGCCAGCAGCGCCAAAGGGACAGGCACTGAAGCTTTCTTT
j_gene: TRBJ2-5; d_gene: .; abundance: .; v_gene: TRBV28; CDR3aa: CASSPLMYQETQYF; CDR3nt: TGTGCCAGCAGTCCCTTAATGTACCAAGAGACCCAGTACTTC
j_gene: TRBJ2-7; d_gene: TRBD1; abundance: .; v_gene: TRBV7-9; CDR3aa: CASSFDRAYEQYF; CDR3nt: TGTGCCAGCAGCTTCGACAGGGCCTACGAGCAGTACTTC
j_gene: TRBJ1-2; d_gene: .; abundance: .; v_gene: TRBV7-6; CDR3aa: CASSLGPGGDGYTF; CDR3nt: TGTGCCAGCAGCTTAGGACCTGGGGGGGATGGCTACACCTTC
j_gene: TRBJ2-7; d_gene: TRBD2; abundance: .; v_gene: TRBV4-1; CDR3aa: CASSQPTLRGAYEQYF; CDR3nt: TGCGCCAGCAGCCAACCAACCCTGCGGGGGGCTTACGAGCAGTACTTC
j_gene: TRBJ1-5; d_gene: .; abundance: .; v_gene: TRBV30; CDR3aa: CAWSTGQRGDQPQHF; CDR3nt: TGTGCCTGGAGTACTGGACAAAGGGGGGATCAGCCCCAGCATTTT
j_gene: TRBJ2-7; d_gene: TRBD1; abundance: .; v_gene: TRBV2; CDR3aa: CASSYTGVDEQYF; CDR3nt: TGTGCCAGCAGTTATACAGGGGTTGACGAGCAGTACTTC
j_gene: TRBJ1-5; d_gene: .; abundance: .; v_gene: TRBV7-6; CDR3aa: CASSLGGIQPQHF; CDR3nt: TGTGCCAGCAGCTTGGGGGGCATTCAGCCCCAGCATTTT